A selection of T cell receptor beta chains follows, all from one sample in a study of T cell responses to AZD1222 COVID-19 vaccine. Libraries were prepared by immunoSEQ multiplex PCR; TCRdb keeps only in-frame clonotypes and omits some of them. Found here are more than 65,000 clones, approximately 80% of them singletons; the top ten hold around 21%. The sequencing here drew on peripheral blood, taken on day 0 of AZD1222 vaccination. Source of these receptors: an adult in good health. CDR3s include the opening cysteine and the closing phenylalanine or tryptophan. Fields, in order: V gene, D gene, J gene, clone size, CDR3 protein, CDR3 DNA. D genes are given only for firm matches. Clone size, where shown, is once, few, many, or a class for clones that have expanded.

TRBV19	NA	TRBJ1-1	NA	CASRPGGRMNTEAFF	TGTGCCAGTAGGCCGGGGGGGAGAATGAACACTGAAGCTTTCTTT
TRBV6-4	NA	TRBJ2-3	few	CASSRTSSSGDTQYF	TGTGCCAGCAGCAGAACTAGCAGTTCGGGAGATACGCAGTATTTT
TRBV7-2	NA	TRBJ2-5	NA	CASSLGVGRGETQYF	TGTGCCAGCAGCTTAGGTGTTGGCAGGGGAGAGACCCAGTACTTC
TRBV7-2	NA	TRBJ1-4	NA	CASSFRGHATNEKLFF	TGTGCCAGCAGCTTTCGGGGACACGCAACTAATGAAAAACTGTTTTTT
TRBV7-2	NA	TRBJ2-3	NA	CASSQNAVATDTQYF	TGTGCCAGCAGCCAAAACGCGGTTGCGACAGATACGCAGTATTTT
TRBV10-3	NA	TRBJ1-4	NA	CAIRRDINEKLFF	TGTGCCATCAGGCGGGATATAAATGAAAAACTGTTTTTT
TRBV28	NA	TRBJ2-5	NA	CASKTGQETQYF	TGTGCCAGCAAAACAGGGCAAGAGACCCAGTACTTC
TRBV2	TRBD2	TRBJ2-7	few	CASSEGGRGYEQYF	TGTGCCAGCAGTGAAGGCGGGAGAGGGTACGAGCAGTACTTC
TRBV6-5	NA	TRBJ1-1	NA	CASRSGVGANTEAFF	TGTGCCAGCAGATCAGGTGTGGGCGCGAACACTGAAGCTTTCTTT
TRBV7-2	NA	TRBJ2-5	NA	CASSLGSGTETQYF	TGTGCCAGCAGCTTAGGGTCGGGAACGGAGACCCAGTACTTC
TRBV7-8	TRBD1	TRBJ1-1	NA	CASRQGMNTEAFF	TGTGCCAGCAGACAGGGGATGAACACTGAAGCTTTCTTT
TRBV3-1/TRBV3-2	TRBD2	TRBJ2-1	NA	CASSLLGTSGSGYEQFF	TGTGCCAGCAGCCTTTTAGGGACTAGCGGGAGCGGCTATGAGCAGTTCTTC
TRBV20-1	NA	TRBJ1-2	NA	CSVDWNYGYTF	TGCAGTGTTGACTGGAACTATGGCTACACCTTC
TRBV19	NA	TRBJ1-5	NA	CASSMDSGTVTNQPQHF	TGTGCCAGTAGTATGGATTCGGGAACAGTAACAAATCAGCCCCAGCATTTT
TRBV19	NA	TRBJ1-2	NA	CASTPTLDLNYGYTF	TGTGCCAGTACCCCTACCCTAGACCTGAACTATGGCTACACCTTC
TRBV24-1	NA	TRBJ1-5	few	CATSDSGTGRNQPQHF	TGTGCCACCAGTGATAGTGGCACAGGGAGGAATCAGCCCCAGCATTTT
TRBV2	NA	TRBJ2-5	NA	CASSWTDQETQYF	TGTGCCAGCAGTTGGACAGACCAAGAGACCCAGTACTTC
TRBV21-1	NA	TRBJ2-1	NA	CASRSWNGTSGHNEQFF	TGTGCCAGCAGATCATGGAACGGGACTAGCGGGCACAATGAGCAGTTCTTC
TRBV10-3	NA	TRBJ1-3	NA	CAISESTAVAGNTIYF	TGTGCCATCAGTGAGTCCACAGCGGTGGCTGGAAACACCATATATTTT
TRBV9	NA	TRBJ2-3	NA	CASSVAGSWTDTQYF	TGTGCCAGCAGCGTAGCGGGAAGTTGGACAGATACGCAGTATTTT
TRBV2	NA	TRBJ1-1	few	CASSENQEYTEAFF	TGTGCCAGCAGTGAGAACCAGGAGTACACTGAAGCTTTCTTT
TRBV27	NA	TRBJ2-1	NA	CASSYSRSSSNEQFF	TGTGCCAGCAGTTACTCCCGGAGCAGCAGCAATGAGCAGTTCTTC
TRBV30	NA	TRBJ1-5	NA	CAWSGDSTQPQHF	TGTGCCTGGAGTGGAGACTCCACTCAGCCCCAGCATTTT
TRBV30	TRBD1	TRBJ2-7	few	CAWTGQGAFGYEQYF	TGTGCCTGGACCGGACAGGGGGCGTTTGGATACGAGCAGTACTTC
TRBV5-1	TRBD1	TRBJ1-4	once	CASSRDRSTNEKLFF	TGCGCCAGCAGCAGGGACAGGTCAACTAATGAAAAACTGTTTTTT
TRBV11-2	NA	TRBJ1-1	NA	CASSLTRASTEAFF	TGTGCCAGCAGCTTGACACGGGCATCCACTGAAGCTTTCTTT
TRBV24-1	TRBD1	TRBJ2-2	NA	CATSDPSGQGKVTGELFF	TGTGCCACCAGTGACCCGTCTGGACAGGGGAAGGTCACCGGGGAGCTGTTTTTT
TRBV5-1	NA	TRBJ2-1	NA	CASSLRDLTPNEQFF	TGCGCCAGCAGCCTCCGGGACCTAACCCCCAATGAGCAGTTCTTC
TRBV6-5	TRBD2	TRBJ2-3	NA	CAIQGFPSGTDTQYF	TGCGCCATTCAGGGGTTCCCTAGCGGGACAGATACGCAGTATTTT
TRBV5-3	NA	TRBJ2-2	once	CARSLGFANTGELFF	TGTGCCAGAAGCTTGGGCTTCGCGAACACCGGGGAGCTGTTTTTT
TRBV5-4	NA	TRBJ1-4	many	CASSLATGSKKLFF	TGTGCCAGCAGCTTGGCCACGGGTTCAAAAAAACTGTTTTTT
TRBV7-9	TRBD2	TRBJ2-3	NA	CASSLGRTSSDTQYF	TGTGCCAGCAGCTTAGGGAGGACTAGCTCAGATACGCAGTATTTT
TRBV2	NA	TRBJ2-7	NA	CASLGNFGSYEQYF	TGTGCCAGCTTAGGGAATTTCGGTTCCTACGAGCAGTACTTC
TRBV15	TRBD2	TRBJ2-7	NA	CATSSLTSGRARGEQYF	TGTGCCACCAGCAGCCTGACTAGCGGGAGGGCAAGGGGCGAGCAGTACTTC
TRBV30	NA	TRBJ1-5	NA	CAWRTGNQPQHF	TGTGCCTGGAGAACGGGCAATCAGCCCCAGCATTTT
TRBV3-1/TRBV3-2	TRBD1	TRBJ1-1	NA	CASSQDFTGAGEAFF	TGTGCCAGCAGCCAAGACTTTACAGGGGCAGGAGAAGCTTTCTTT
TRBV18	TRBD1	TRBJ1-1	NA	CASSPDRVQTEAFF	TGTGCCAGCTCACCAGACAGGGTTCAAACTGAAGCTTTCTTT
TRBV6-2/TRBV6-3	TRBD1	TRBJ1-5	NA	CASSKDLTGYTNQPQHF	TGTGCCAGCAGCAAAGACCTGACAGGGTATACCAATCAGCCCCAGCATTTT
TRBV7-9	NA	TRBJ2-4	NA	CASSLAPLRGPLAKNIQYF	TGTGCCAGCAGCTTAGCCCCCTTGCGGGGGCCACTAGCCAAAAACATTCAGTACTTC
TRBV5-1	TRBD2	TRBJ2-7	once	CASSLAGEGTYEQYF	TGCGCCAGCAGCTTAGCGGGAGAAGGAACCTACGAGCAGTACTTC
TRBV5-4	NA	TRBJ2-6	NA	CASSFGGGVSGANVLTF	TGTGCCAGCAGCTTTGGGGGCGGGGTCTCTGGGGCCAACGTCCTGACTTTC
TRBV5-1	NA	TRBJ1-6	NA	CASSYGQTKSSYNSPLHF	TGCGCCAGCAGCTATGGACAGACAAAGAGCTCCTATAATTCACCCCTCCACTTT